This T cell receptor (beta chain) was identified during a study of cytomegalovirus exposure and HLA in healthy donors (dated by TCRdb to the late 2010s). About the investigation overall: An earlier analysis of 587 of the donors reported 276 Gb of sequence data and around 120 million unique TCR beta sequences obtained from about 200 million T cells. An early release covering roughly 600 HLA-typed donors comprised roughly 300 gigabases of sequencing data and tens of millions of unique TCR sequences. Of the 300 to 400 genotyped donors, around 81% fell in the genetic ancestry cluster associated with self-reported Caucasian donors. The study aimed to test whether cataloging public T cell receptors could reveal signatures of past pathogen exposure. The study profiled the T cell repertoires of 666 subjects by immunosequencing and related them to cytomegalovirus serostatus. Besides the first cohort of 500 to 700 subjects, a separate validation cohort made up of roughly 120 different subjects was used. High-throughput TCR immunosequencing, statistical association of individual TCRs with disease status, and machine learning were combined to predict cytomegalovirus infection status. A later analysis re-analyzed previously published TCR beta repertoires from 666 donors and added high-resolution HLA genotyping to study TCR occurrence patterns. In the later analysis, no new phenotypic data were used to find candidate immune exposures; instead, reliance was placed on TCR beta sequences and their occurrence across donors. To decide whether each TCR beta V gene segment behaved as functional or pseudogenic, an earlier analysis of some 570 of the donors relied on high-throughput TCR beta sequencing. Donor age, sex, ethnicity and CMV serostatus were collected together with the repertoire data. A later genetic analysis used genome-wide SNP genotypes for about three fifths of the 666 donors, treating that subset as a discovery cohort. All discovery cohort repertoires had been generated on a single sequencing platform. Both class I and class II loci were covered by HLA typing, at four-digit resolution. Typing coverage varied by locus: roughly 620-640 donors for A, B, C, DRB1 and DQB1; under 550 for DQA1; around 570 for DPA1; approximately 470 for DPB1. Five DR-DQ haplotypes were handled as single units for association and clustering, since linkage in the cohort was strong. On average, 235,054 unique TCR beta nucleotide sequences were sequenced per donor among several hundred genotyped donors of the cohort, with about 17% of those sequences being non-productive.

The method was the immunoSEQ multiplex PCR assay. A mixture of 60 forward primers for TCR Vbeta segments and 13 reverse primers for TCR Jbeta segments was used in the multiplex PCR. The CDR3 region of rearranged TCR beta genes was amplified from genomic DNA with a multiplex PCR assay. The amplified TCR beta libraries were sequenced on the Illumina HiSeq System as 87-base-pair reads. In the source study's methods: In a later analysis, about 80 million unique TCR beta chains were counted across the roughly 610 repertoires, and approximately 11 million of these chains were shared by at least two donors. Raw reads were error-corrected and collapsed into unique sequences by a nearest-neighbor algorithm in which closely related sequences were merged to remove PCR and sequencing errors. V, D and J gene segments were assigned by aligning CDR3 sequences to IMGT reference sequences. For a sequence to be retained, at least a six-nucleotide match to both a V gene segment and a J gene segment was required. Rearrangements were called productive when the CDR3 lacked stop codons and stayed in frame with V and J; all others were non-productive. Following IMGT convention, CDR3 was defined as the stretch from the second conserved V-encoded cysteine to the conserved J-encoded phenylalanine. In an earlier analysis of more than 550 of the donors, sequences lacking an unambiguous match to a single V gene segment were excluded. An earlier analysis of a few hundred of the donors classified V segments as functional when productive rearrangements were above 56.7% and as segregating when the standard deviation between donors was above 5%. To diagnose cytomegalovirus status from the catalog of TCR beta chain sequences, a statistical classification framework was built. In a later analysis, V and J genes were assigned by comparing TCR nucleotide sequences against IMGT/GENE-DB human TR gene sequences. Using the TCRdist pipeline, a later analysis assigned CDR3 sequences along with most-parsimonious VDJ recombination scenarios. In a later analysis, each TCR beta chain was defined by its CDR3 amino acid sequence together with its V-gene family, and reads without a unique V-gene family were excluded. As a way to deal with suspected cross-contamination and a sequencing artifact, a later analysis dropped roughly 600 nucleotide sequences that were highly shared and had low generation probability. For each public chain, a later analysis derived a clonal expansion index from normalized ranks of inferred template counts within each repertoire. In a later analysis, generation probabilities were computed using a VDJ recombination model fitted to out-of-frame rearrangements, and the results were checked against IGoR. In a later analysis, TCR-TCR, TCR-HLA and TCR-CMV co-occurrence was scored with hypergeometric tests, and a repertoire-size bias correction was applied to TCR pairs. In a later analysis, false discovery rates were estimated by permuting HLA or CMV assignments 20 times. In a later analysis, co-occurring TCRs were grouped using DBSCAN, and TCRdist sequence similarity was added for clustering within HLA-allele-positive subsets. Repertoires with fewer than 30,000 or more than 120,000 public chains, plus five repertoires with anomalous nucleotide sharing, were excluded from co-occurrence clustering. This immuneACCESS table, as held by TCRdb, lists in-frame sequences with V and J called but not all clones. Of the missing ones, under half trace to an unresolved V gene in checked studies; the others have no known cause. V and J calls and clone size come straight from that table; D and trimming were deduced from the DNA. The sample table on file contains about 84,000 clones. About 0.5% of the sample lies in the top ten.

Measured from the cysteine to the phenylalanine, the CDR3 is 16 residues long. Here the CDR3 DNA is all that survives: 48 bases in frame from base 1. V gives up 8 bases and J gives up 6 bases, and the segment between their germline ends measures 25 bases. CDR1 is given as MDHEN and CDR2 as SYDVKM, both from the germline V gene. In total, over 600 healthy bone marrow donors made up the cohort. At the time of sampling, every cohort member was nominally healthy, though immune exposures that went unrecorded were likely present. The donor was CMV seronegative and belonged to the group of around 350 seronegative cohort members. A peripheral blood sample was provided by each donor, and peripheral blood mononuclear cells were used for TCR beta sequencing. The Qiagen DNeasy Blood Extraction Kit was used to extract genomic DNA from the blood cell samples. For this clone: The target of this receptor is not known.

Study-level results and caveats: The 87-base-pair reads could not distinguish some IMGT-functional V segments, including TRBV6-2 and TRBV6-3, so those segments were excluded. V-gene and J-gene trimming of TCR beta chains was associated with a missense DCLRE1C variant in a later genetic analysis, and the association was replicated in an independent cohort. According to a later genetic analysis, donors in an Asian-associated ancestry cluster had fewer N-insertions in productive TCRs than the roughly 670-donor mean. Correlated functional status among segregating V segments might be attributable to linkage disequilibrium, but an unknown experimental factor could not be ruled out. In a later analysis, several top co-occurrence clusters were reported to appear linked to parvovirus B19, influenza, CMV and Epstein-Barr virus. Most TCR sequences were seen in very few donors, while some public TCRs were found in many individuals. Assigning TCR associations to individual alleles was difficult when HLA alleles, especially DR and DQ, strongly co-occurred. A later analysis found that TCR association rates varied across HLA loci, with DRB1 alleles showing the most associated TCRs and HLA-C alleles the fewest. HLA typing was unavailable for some donors at each locus, so association tests used only the typed subset. Cytomegalovirus status was reported to be diagnosed by the classifier with high specificity and sensitivity in both the original and validation cohorts. In a later analysis, HLA-associated TCR beta chains showed more clonal expansion and lower generation probabilities than non-associated chains that were equally common. Three of the identified cytomegalovirus-associated TCR beta chains were confirmed in vitro to be specific for cytomegalovirus antigens. A later analysis found that most CMV-associated TCR beta chains appeared HLA-restricted, with HLA associations seemingly driven largely by CMV exposure. According to the authors, the approach could potentially be generalized to other disease states and immunological phenotypes. Sequencing depth was assumed to be roughly uniform across donors in the presence/absence analyses, though that assumption may not hold. Immune exposure information for the cohort was limited to CMV serostatus. A further reported finding was that TCR beta sequences accurately predicted the HLA-A and HLA-B alleles for most subjects in the first cohort. In this cohort, only TCR beta chains were sequenced, and detectable features were limited by the absence of alpha or paired-chain data. Some 15 rarely observed V segments, including chromosome 9 orphons, were excluded from the earlier analysis of about 500 of the donors because counts were too low. The study listed 164 TCR beta chains as associated with cytomegalovirus. A cluster of highly shared sequence variants was judged likely to represent a technical artifact of the sequencing pipeline. Broadly in line with IMGT annotations, most TCR beta V segments showed up in productive rearrangements about 90% or about 30% of the time in an earlier analysis of a few hundred of the donors. At a false discovery rate of 0.05, a later analysis linked around 17,000 TCR beta sequences to specific HLA alleles.

Sequenced input: PBMCs. This sequence uses TRBV28 and TRBJ1-2; TRBD1 is a weak D gene call, 6 bases matching. The TCR comes from a man between 50 and 59 years old in good health and CMV-seronegative. For the CDR3, the sequence is CASRVGGGGALNGYTF. Here is the DNA: TGTGCCAGCCGTGTAGGTGGAGGGGGGGCCTTGAATGGCTACACCTTC.